Each of the 22 T cell receptor beta chains below was sequenced from the same sample in a study of blood T cell repertoires in COVID-19. This table comes from immunoSEQ multiplex PCR, and its TCRdb copy is limited to in-frame clones, with some not included. The sample yields about 200,000 clones, roughly 80% seen once. Sequencing was done on a sample of peripheral blood. These receptors came from a woman of 80 years or more with acute or convalescent COVID-19.

This chain joins TRBV9 and TRBJ2-5; 7 nucleotides align to TRBD1. Germline-derived CDR1 and CDR2 are SGDLS and YYNGEE. This CDR3 is 15 amino acids long. With 4 bases clipped from V and 5 bases from J, the junction kept 11 bases outside the gene matches. The CDR3, as DNA: TGTGCCAGCAGCTCCTCCCCCCAGGGGGTCGAGACCCAGTACTTC. It specifies CASSSSPQGVETQYF.

The V and J genes are TRBV6-1 and TRBJ1-4; D call uncertain. The length of the CDR3 is 13 residues. Germline lookup yields CDR1 MNHNS and CDR2 SASEGT. The germline V and J ends were trimmed by 0 bases and 10 bases, with 9 bases remaining between them. Here the CDR3 reads CASSEALARKLFF. In DNA form, the CDR3 reads TGTGCCAGCAGTGAAGCGCTCGCGAGAAAACTGTTTTTT.

The chain is built from TRBV6-5 and TRBJ1-2; 8 bases map to TRBD1. Trimming at V came to 7 bases and at J to 4 bases, leaving 8 bases not matched to a gene. CDR3 length equals 14 residues. CDR1 is MNHEY and CDR2 is SVGAGI in the germline V gene. CDR3: CASTQDGQGYGYTF. The CDR3 region has the DNA TGTGCCAGCACCCAAGATGGACAGGGCTATGGCTACACCTTC.

V and J are TRBV6-1 and TRBJ1-6, with 9 bases fitting TRBD1. The CDR3 runs to 15 residues. V lost 2 bases, J lost 7 bases, and 3 bases stayed unmatched. The germline gives CDR1 MNHNS, CDR2 SASEGT. The CDR3 nucleotides are TGTGCCAGCAGTGAAATGGGACAGGGCAATTCACCCCTCCACTTT. Translation: CASSEMGQGNSPLHF.

This clone was observed once. V gene TRBV2 combines with J gene TRBJ2-1, with 10 bases that match TRBD2. This CDR3 has 15 residues. V shed 6 bases and J 6 bases; nucleotides not matched to a gene: 8. The germline V gene has CDR1 SNHLY and CDR2 FYNNEI. The CDR3 DNA reads as TGTGCCAGCAGCTCTCTAGCGGGGGCGATCAATGAGCAGTTCTTC. This encodes CASSSLAGAINEQFF.

This sequence joins TRBV11-1 and TRBJ1-2, with D maybe TRBD1 (5 bases). The V gene's germline CDR1 is SGHAT and CDR2 FQDESV (reference sequence). The CDR3 consists of 15 residues. V was cut by 2 bases and J by 1 base, with 11 bases left in between. CDR3 residues: CASSLIGDFNYGYTF. CDR3 in DNA: TGTGCCAGCAGCTTAATAGGGGATTTTAACTATGGCTACACCTTC.

The gene calls are TRBV2 and TRBJ1-4; no definite D call. Trimming removed 5 bases from V and 0 bases from J, with 7 bases in between. Germline CDR1 SNHLY, CDR2 FYNNEI. The CDR3 loop spans 14 amino acids. The CDR3 coding sequence is TGTGCCAGCAGTTACATTGCAACTAATGAAAAACTGTTTTTT. Encoded protein: CASSYIATNEKLFF.

V gene TRBV5-6 combines with J gene TRBJ2-7; D is perhaps TRBD1 (5 bases). Per germline, CDR1 SGHDT and CDR2 YYEEEE. This CDR3 region has 13 residues. Trimming stripped 2 bases from V and 4 bases from J, with 10 bases between. The DNA for the CDR3 is TGTGCCAGCAGCTTTTTGGGGCTTTACGAGCAGTACTTC. Its protein is CASSFLGLYEQYF.

J is TRBJ1-2 and V is TRBV2, with 7 nucleotides matching TRBD1. The CDR3 is made up of 15 amino acids. CDR1 is SNHLY, CDR2 FYNNEI, per germline. V shed 7 bases, J shed 4 bases, and the junction held 12 bases outside the gene matches. DNA for the CDR3: TGTGCCAGCACTACCCCGGGGACAGTACTCTATGGCTACACCTTC. Translation gives CASTTPGTVLYGYTF.

V gene TRBV7-2 combines with J gene TRBJ2-5; D possibly corresponds to TRBD2 (6 bases). The ends were cut back, 5 bases at V and 0 bases at J, with 13 bases in the middle. This CDR3 is 15 amino acids long. CDR1 and CDR2 (germline): SGHTA, FQGNSA. Written as DNA, the CDR3 is TGTGCCAGCAGCCCCAACCGGGGGAACCAAGAGACCCAGTACTTC. Translating it yields CASSPNRGNQETQYF.

This clone was counted between two and nine times. J is TRBJ2-1 and V is TRBV3-1 (or the pseudogene TRBV3-2), with D possibly being TRBD2 (7 bases). With 1 base removed from V and 7 bases from J, the gap between germline ends came to 11 bases. This CDR3 contains 14 residues. The germline V gene encodes CDR1 LGHDT and CDR2 YNNKEL (reference sequence). The CDR3 loop is CASSQVRGGNEQFF. The CDR3 DNA reads as TGTGCCAGCAGCCAAGTGAGGGGGGGGAATGAGCAGTTCTTC.

This chain links TRBV5-1 with TRBJ1-1; 7 positions match TRBD1. V gave up 4 bases and J gave up 7 bases; unmatched junction bases: 10. CDR1 is SGHRS and CDR2 is YFSETQ in the germline V gene. This CDR3 comprises 14 residues. The CDR3 DNA follows: TGCGCCAGCAGCCTCGGACAGGAGCCCTATGAAGCTTTCTTT. Translated: CASSLGQEPYEAFF.

The rearrangement joins TRBV7-2 to TRBJ1-5; D is perhaps TRBD1 (5 bases). The germline V and J ends were trimmed by 0 bases and 7 bases, with 22 bases remaining between them. Germline V gene lookup returns CDR1 SGHTA and CDR2 FQGNSA. This CDR3 has 18 residues. The CDR3 sequence: CASSLATGGGGLRQPQHF. The CDR3 DNA sequence: TGTGCCAGCAGCTTAGCCACCGGGGGGGGAGGGTTACGGCAGCCCCAGCATTTT.

The chain is built from TRBV15 and TRBJ1-2; D gene unclear. CDR3 size: 18 residues. V lost 1 base and J 4 bases, leaving 22 bases between the germline ends. Germline CDR1 LNHNV, CDR2 YYDKDF (reference sequence). The CDR3 loop is CATSRGSVLSPGGYGYTF. As DNA, the CDR3 is TGTGCCACCAGCAGAGGTAGCGTACTCTCCCCTGGTGGCTATGGCTACACCTTC.

The chain links TRBV7-7 to TRBJ2-1; D unclear. Germline CDR1 SSHAT, CDR2 FNYEAQ (reference sequence). The CDR3 is made up of 16 amino acids. The V gene lost 1 base and the J gene lost 0 bases, with 10 bases spanning the gap. The CDR3 DNA is TGTGCCAGCAGCTTAGACTACTCAAGCTCCTACAATGAGCAGTTCTTC. Residues: CASSLDYSSSYNEQFF.

The chain has TRBV21-1 and TRBJ2-1; the table's D call TRBD1 went unverified against the DNA. TRBV21-1 is a documented pseudogene. The CDR3 has 20 amino acids. The CDR3 region is CASSKIPPLTGFTSYNEQFF. CDR3 sequence (DNA): TGTGCCAGCAGCAAAATCCCTCCCTTGACAGGGTTCACATCCTACAATGAGCAGTTCTTC.

This clone was observed a single time. V usage is TRBV29-1 and J usage is TRBJ2-7, with a possible D match to TRBD1 (6 bases). Trimming stripped 4 bases from V and 0 bases from J, with 10 bases between. Germline CDR1 reads SQVTM; CDR2 reads ANQGSEA. The CDR3 runs 13 residues. CDR3 DNA sequence: TGCAGCGTTGCAACAGGGAGCTCCTACGAGCAGTACTTC. Its translation: CSVATGSSYEQYF.

The chain employs TRBV27 and TRBJ1-2; TRBD1 aligns across 9 bases. Unmatched junction bases numbered 5, after V lost 6 bases and J lost 3 bases. The CDR3 is made up of 14 amino acids. Germline lookup yields CDR1 MNHEY and CDR2 SMNVEV (reference sequence). This chain's CDR3 is CASRPGTGYYGYTF. The CDR3 coding sequence is TGTGCCAGCAGGCCCGGGACAGGGTACTATGGCTACACCTTC.

In DNA form, the CDR3 reads TGTGCCATCAGTGACGTCAGGAAAGGGGGAAACACTGAAGCTTTCTTT. Amino acid sequence: CAISDVRKGGNTEAFF. The chain links TRBV10-3 to TRBJ1-1; a weak D match, TRBD1 (6 bases). Germline lookup yields CDR1 ENHRY and CDR2 SYGVKD. This CDR3 has 16 amino acids. V was trimmed by 3 bases and J by 2 bases, leaving 16 bases between them.

This sequence joins TRBV28 and TRBJ1-1; TRBD1 is a possible D gene (6 bases). This CDR3 has 16 amino acids. Germline CDR1 MDHEN, CDR2 SYDVKM. Trimming took 2 bases from V and 4 from J, leaving 17 bases between them. Written as DNA, the CDR3 is TGTGCCAGCAGTTTACACCCCTGGGCAGGGGCCACTGAAGCTTTCTTT. It codes for CASSLHPWAGATEAFF.

The chain combines TRBV9 with TRBJ2-1, with D possibly being TRBD1 (5 bases). Germline V lookup: CDR1 SGDLS, CDR2 YYNGEE. There are 13 residues in the CDR3. V lost 4 bases to trimming and J lost 5 bases, with 10 bases between them. CDR3 loop: CASSPRTNNEQFF. DNA for the CDR3: TGTGCCAGCAGCCCTCGGACAAACAATGAGCAGTTCTTC. Drawing the rest from reference TRBV9 and TRBJ2-1, the complete variable domain is DSGVTQTPKHLITATGQRVTLRCSPRSGDLSVYWYQQSLDQGLQFLIQYYNGEERAKGNILERFSAQQFPDLHSELNLSSLELGDSALYFCASSPRTNNEQFFGPGTRLTVL.

CDR3 bases: TGTGCCAGCAGCTTAGGCGAGACTAGCGGGGGACAGGACGGGGAGCTGTTTTTT. Its protein is CASSLGETSGGQDGELFF. The chain is built from TRBV7-6 and TRBJ2-2, with 12 bases that match TRBD2. The CDR3 is 18 residues long. The V and J ends lost 1 base and 7 bases, in that order; junction bases with no gene match: 10. The germline V gene has CDR1 SGHVS and CDR2 FNYEAQ.